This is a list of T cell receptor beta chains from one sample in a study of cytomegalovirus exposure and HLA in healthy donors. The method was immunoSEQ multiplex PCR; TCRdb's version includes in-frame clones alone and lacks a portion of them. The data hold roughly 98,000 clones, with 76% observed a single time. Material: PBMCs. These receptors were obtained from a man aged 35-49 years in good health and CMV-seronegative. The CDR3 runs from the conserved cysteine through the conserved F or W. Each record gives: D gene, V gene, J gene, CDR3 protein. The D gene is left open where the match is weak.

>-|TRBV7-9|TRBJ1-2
CSSSITGRREEYGYTF
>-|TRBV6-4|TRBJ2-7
CASSDWPAGIGEQYF
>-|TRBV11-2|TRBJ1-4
CASSSRSLNEKLFF
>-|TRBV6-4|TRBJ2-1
CASSDKELNEQFF
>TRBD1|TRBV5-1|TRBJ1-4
CASALTGPTNEKLFF
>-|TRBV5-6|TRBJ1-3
CASSLFGNSGNTIYF
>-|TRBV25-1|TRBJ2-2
CASTRTVASTGELFF
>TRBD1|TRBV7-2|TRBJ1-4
CASSLTGRGEKLFF
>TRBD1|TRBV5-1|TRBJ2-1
CASSFRTGTYNEQFF
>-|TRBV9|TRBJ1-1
CASSVVGGAEAFF